The following is a T cell receptor beta chain sequence with its context. The antigen is not known. Pooling of second doses given at about 4 or about 12 weeks was done. TCRdb's table, derived via immunoSEQ multiplex PCR, lists solely in-frame clones and lacks some. The sample has over 130,000 clones, roughly nine tenths seen once; the top ten hold 9% to 9.5%. The data originate from a study of T cell responses to AZD1222 COVID-19 vaccine. Findings of the study overall: Females outnumbered males among donors, who were mostly white British; clonal diversity was possibly underestimated. Just a handful of people given AZD1222 tested seropositive at baseline.

The TCR sequence derives from an adult who received the AZD1222 COVID-19 vaccine. Material: peripheral blood, obtained 28 days after the second AZD1222 dose.

CDR3 amino acids: CASSLAPLPGQTQETQYF. CDR3 DNA sequence: TGTGCCAGCAGCTTAGCCCCCCTACCGGGACAAACCCAAGAGACCCAGTACTTC. V usage is TRBV7-9 and J usage is TRBJ2-5; maybe TRBD1 (6 bases). V lost 0 bases to trimming and J lost 1 base, with 18 bases between them. The CDR3 spans 18 residues. In germline, CDR1 is SEHNR, CDR2 FQNEAQ (reference sequence).